The clone carrying this TCR beta chain was counted at least ten times. Its target is unknown. Germline V gene data show CDR1 as MNHNS and CDR2 as SASEGT. The V segment lost 4 bases and the J segment 4 bases; nucleotides outside the gene matches: 8. This CDR3 is 15 amino acids long. The data stem from a study of T cells in Graves' hyperthyroidism and ophthalmopathy. Study results and limitations: Among thyroid clonotypes expanded above 0.001, most also appeared in blood.

On the basis of clinical symptoms, serum thyroxine and TRAb, thyroid ultrasound and orbital computed tomography, diagnoses were made. More than 8.5 ml of fresh peripheral blood supplied the PBMCs. From RNA transcripts, TCR beta CDR3 regions were amplified. RT-PCR in the first round (using the HTBI primer set) targeted the TCR CDR3. Each CDR3 protein gets one entry after TCRdb re-called the multiplex PCR reads with MiXCR. The repertoire holds a few hundred thousand distinct CDR3 sequences, with 15% to 20% as singletons. The TCR originated in a man aged 18 to 29 with Graves' ophthalmopathy. The sample was blood. The chain recombines TRBV6-1 with TRBJ1-1, with 8 bases aligning to TRBD1. CDR3 DNA sequence: TGTGCCAGCAGTGCTGTCGACAGGGGATCCACTGAAGCTTTCTTT. Translating it yields CASSAVDRGSTEAFF.